This TCR beta chain was profiled in a study of T-cell memory formation after mild COVID-19. Background on the study: Across donors, TCR clusters were largely donor specific. Broader study findings: Day 15 to 85 contracting clones showed balanced CD4/CD8; day 15 to 37 expanders favored CD4+.

The CDR3 runs to 13 residues. In germline, CDR1 is MGHRA, CDR2 YSYEKL. A note on this clonotype: Its antigen is still unknown.

With constant-segment primers, 5'RACE yielded cDNA libraries of TCR alpha and TCR beta that carried sample barcodes and UMIs. TCRdb re-analysed the 5' RACE reads in MiXCR, keeping a single row per CDR3 protein. The data contain approximately 210,000 distinct CDR3 sequences, around 27% of them singletons. The sequencing input was PBMCs or a T cell subset sorted from them (not recorded which). This sequence joins TRBV4-1 and TRBJ1-4, with a possible D match to TRBD1 (6 bases). The DNA end is more similar to TRBJ2-2, so the J call may be wrong. The clonotype was recovered from an adult woman who had mild COVID-19 (a few samples of this study predate the infection). Cell type and time point are not known. CDR3 amino acids: CASSQLTGMELFF. CDR3 in DNA: TGCGCCAGCAGCCAACTAACAGGGATGGAGCTGTTTTTT.